This T cell receptor beta chain was documented in a study of T cell repertoires in cytomegalovirus infection. Study-level information: A matching HLA type, together with CMV infection, was signaled by public TCR beta signatures.

Overall study findings and caveats: Summed public TCR beta family frequency identified CMV carriers bearing the relevant HLA. In two of eight donors, the top clonotype was HLA-C-restricted CMV-specific.

On this clonotype itself: The antigen is not known.

TCRdb ran MiXCR on the reads and lists one entry per CDR3 protein. Among about 600,000 distinct CDR3 sequences, about 24% were seen once, and the ten largest hold roughly 8%. V gave up 1 base and J gave up 0 bases, with 19 bases separating them. CDR1 and CDR2 (germline): SQVTM, ANQGSEA. This CDR3 comprises 18 residues. Specimen: CD8+ T cells from PBMCs. The rearrangement joins TRBV29-1 to TRBJ2-1, with a possible D match to TRBD1 (6 bases). The TCR comes from a human donor in good health (CMV status not recorded). Some clones in this sample may be carry-over from other donors' samples. CDR3 nucleotide sequence: TGCAGCGTTGAAGGGAAGGACCAGGGGACCCCCTCCTACAATGAGCAGTTCTTC. Translating it yields CSVEGKDQGTPSYNEQFF.